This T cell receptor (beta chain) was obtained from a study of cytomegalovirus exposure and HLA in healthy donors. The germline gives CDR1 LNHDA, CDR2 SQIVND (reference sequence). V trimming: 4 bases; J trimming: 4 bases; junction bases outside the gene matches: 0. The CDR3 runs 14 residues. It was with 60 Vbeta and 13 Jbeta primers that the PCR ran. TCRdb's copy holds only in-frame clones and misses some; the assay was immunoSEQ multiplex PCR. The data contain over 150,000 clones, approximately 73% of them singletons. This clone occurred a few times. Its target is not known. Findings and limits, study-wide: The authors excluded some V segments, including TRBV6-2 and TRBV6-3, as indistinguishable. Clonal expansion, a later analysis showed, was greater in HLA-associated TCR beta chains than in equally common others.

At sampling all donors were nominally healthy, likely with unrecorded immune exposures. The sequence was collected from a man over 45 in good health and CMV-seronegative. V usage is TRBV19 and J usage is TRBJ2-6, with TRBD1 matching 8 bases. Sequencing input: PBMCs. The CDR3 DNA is TGTGCCAGTAGTAGGGACAGGGGGGCCAACGTCCTGACTTTC. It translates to CASSRDRGANVLTF.